This T cell receptor (beta chain) is from a study of beta chain features in type 1 diabetes. Germline CDR1 is LNHDA and CDR2 is SQIVND (reference sequence). The J segment lost 8 bases and the V segment lost 6 bases, leaving 4 bases of the junction unmatched. This CDR3 contains 14 residues. This clone has just a few counts. Its specificity is not known. Study conclusions and caveats: There was a moderate but significant shortening of TCRB CDR3s in all four CD4+ subsets of Type 1 diabetes patients.

Isolated RNA was reverse transcribed in full, so expressed TCRB transcripts were sequenced. The repertoire was sequenced with immunoSEQ multiplex PCR; TCRdb's copy has only in-frame clones and lacks some. Altogether under 200,000 clones are present, under 13% being singletons, with the ten largest covering 0.45% to 0.6%. The chain combines TRBV19 with TRBJ2-1; 13 bases match TRBD2. This TCR was recovered from a young man with type 1 diabetes. Sequences were obtained from central memory CD4+ T cells from blood. Here the CDR3 DNA reads TGTGCCAGTAGGGGACTAGCGGGAAGAGATGAGCAGTTCTTC. The encoded protein is CASRGLAGRDEQFF.